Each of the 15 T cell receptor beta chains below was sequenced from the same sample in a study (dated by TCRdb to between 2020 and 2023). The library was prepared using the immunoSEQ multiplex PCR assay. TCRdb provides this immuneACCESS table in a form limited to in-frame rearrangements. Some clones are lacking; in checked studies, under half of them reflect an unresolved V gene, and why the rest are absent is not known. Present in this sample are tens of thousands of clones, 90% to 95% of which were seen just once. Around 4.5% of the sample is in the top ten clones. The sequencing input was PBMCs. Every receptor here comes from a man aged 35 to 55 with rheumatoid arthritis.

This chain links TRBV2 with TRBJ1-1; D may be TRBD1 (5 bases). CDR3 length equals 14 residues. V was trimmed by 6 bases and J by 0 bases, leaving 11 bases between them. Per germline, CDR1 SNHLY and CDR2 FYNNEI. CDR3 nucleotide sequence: TGTGCCAGCAGGGGGCTTTTAATGAACACTGAAGCTTTCTTT. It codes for CASRGLLMNTEAFF.

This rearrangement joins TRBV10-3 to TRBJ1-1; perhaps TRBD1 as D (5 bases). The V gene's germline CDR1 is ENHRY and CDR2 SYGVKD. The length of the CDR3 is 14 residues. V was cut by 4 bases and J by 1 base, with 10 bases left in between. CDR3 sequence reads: CAISGGGSNTEAFF. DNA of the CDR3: TGTGCCATCAGTGGCGGGGGATCGAACACTGAAGCTTTCTTT.

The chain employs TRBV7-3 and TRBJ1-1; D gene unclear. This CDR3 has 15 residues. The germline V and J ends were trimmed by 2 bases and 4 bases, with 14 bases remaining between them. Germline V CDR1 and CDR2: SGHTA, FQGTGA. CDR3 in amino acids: CASSLESSSGTEAFF. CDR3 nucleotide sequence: TGTGCCAGCAGCTTAGAGTCATCGAGTGGCACTGAAGCTTTCTTT.

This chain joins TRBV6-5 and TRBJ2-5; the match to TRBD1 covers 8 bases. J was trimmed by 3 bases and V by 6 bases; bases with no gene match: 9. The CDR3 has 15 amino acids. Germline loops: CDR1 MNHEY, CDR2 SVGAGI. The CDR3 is CASRDVDRGEETQYF. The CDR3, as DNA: TGTGCCAGCAGGGACGTCGACAGGGGTGAAGAGACCCAGTACTTC.

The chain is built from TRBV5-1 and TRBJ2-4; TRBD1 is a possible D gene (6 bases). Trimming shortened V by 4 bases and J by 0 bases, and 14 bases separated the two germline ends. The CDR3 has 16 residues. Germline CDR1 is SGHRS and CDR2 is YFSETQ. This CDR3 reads CASSPGTLQAKNIQYF. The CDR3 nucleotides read TGCGCCAGCAGCCCAGGGACACTACAAGCCAAAAACATTCAGTACTTC. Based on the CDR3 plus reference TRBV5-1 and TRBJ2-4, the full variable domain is KAGVTQTPRYLIKTRGQQVTLSCSPISGHRSVSWYQQTPGQGLQFLFEYFSETQRNKGNFPGRFSGRQFSNSRSEMNVSTLELGDSALYLCASSPGTLQAKNIQYFGAGTRLSVL.

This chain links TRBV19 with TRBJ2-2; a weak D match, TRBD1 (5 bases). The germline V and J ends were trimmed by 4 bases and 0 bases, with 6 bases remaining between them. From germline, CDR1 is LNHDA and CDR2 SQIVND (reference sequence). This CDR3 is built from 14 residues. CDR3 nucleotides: TGTGCCAGTAGTACAGGGCCGAACACCGGGGAGCTGTTTTTT. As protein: CASSTGPNTGELFF. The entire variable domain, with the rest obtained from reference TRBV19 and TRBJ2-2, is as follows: DGGITQSPKYLFRKEGQNVTLSCEQNLNHDAMYWYRQDPGQGLRLIYYSQIVNDFQKGDIAEGYSVSREKKESFPLTVTSAQKNPTAFYLCASSTGPNTGELFFGEGSRLTVL.

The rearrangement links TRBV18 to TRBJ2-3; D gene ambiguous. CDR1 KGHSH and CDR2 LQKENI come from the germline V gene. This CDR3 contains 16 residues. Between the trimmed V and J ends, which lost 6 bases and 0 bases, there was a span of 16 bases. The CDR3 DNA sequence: TGTGCCAGCTCGCCCCGGACGTCTACTAGCACAGATACGCAGTATTTT. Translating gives CASSPRTSTSTDTQYF.

CDR3 sequence (DNA): TGTGCTAGTGGTTTTTGGGGTGAGACCCAGTACTTC. It is translated as CASGFWGETQYF. This chain uses TRBV12-5 with TRBJ2-5; D remains unclear. This CDR3 has 12 residues. V was trimmed by 3 bases and J by 5 bases, leaving 7 bases between them. Germline V gene lookup returns CDR1 LGHNT and CDR2 FRNRAP.

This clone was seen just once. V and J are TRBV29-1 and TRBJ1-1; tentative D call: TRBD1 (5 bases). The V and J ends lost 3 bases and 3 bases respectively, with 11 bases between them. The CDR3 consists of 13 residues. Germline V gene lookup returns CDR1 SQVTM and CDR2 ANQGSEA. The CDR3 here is CSVEGQEYTEAFF. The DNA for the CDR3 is TGCAGCGTTGAGGGGCAGGAGTACACTGAAGCTTTCTTT.

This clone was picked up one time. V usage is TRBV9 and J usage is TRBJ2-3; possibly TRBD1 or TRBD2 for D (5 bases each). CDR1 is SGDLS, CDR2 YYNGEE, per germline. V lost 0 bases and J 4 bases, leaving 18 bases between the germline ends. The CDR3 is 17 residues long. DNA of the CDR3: TGTGCCAGCAGCGTAGCTTTCCTCCATCTGGGGGCAGATACGCAGTATTTT. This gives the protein CASSVAFLHLGADTQYF.

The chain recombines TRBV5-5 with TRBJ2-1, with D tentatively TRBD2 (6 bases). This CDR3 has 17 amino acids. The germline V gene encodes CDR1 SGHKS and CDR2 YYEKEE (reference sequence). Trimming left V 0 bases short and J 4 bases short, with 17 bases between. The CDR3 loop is CASSLGGLQIGYNEQFF. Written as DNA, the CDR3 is TGTGCCAGCAGCTTGGGGGGACTCCAAATCGGATACAATGAGCAGTTCTTC.

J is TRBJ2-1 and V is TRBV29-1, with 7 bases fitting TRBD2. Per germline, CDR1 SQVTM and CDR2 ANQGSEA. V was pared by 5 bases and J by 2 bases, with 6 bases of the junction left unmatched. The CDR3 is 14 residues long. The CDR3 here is CSVKGGTAYNEQFF. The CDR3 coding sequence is TGCAGCGTTAAGGGAGGGACGGCCTACAATGAGCAGTTCTTC.

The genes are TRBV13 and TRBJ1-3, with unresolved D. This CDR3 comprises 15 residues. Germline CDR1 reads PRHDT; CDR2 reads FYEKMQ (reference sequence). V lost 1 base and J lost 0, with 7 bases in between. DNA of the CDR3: TGTGCCAGCAGCTTAGAGGGAGTCTCTGGAAACACCATATATTTT. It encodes CASSLEGVSGNTIYF.

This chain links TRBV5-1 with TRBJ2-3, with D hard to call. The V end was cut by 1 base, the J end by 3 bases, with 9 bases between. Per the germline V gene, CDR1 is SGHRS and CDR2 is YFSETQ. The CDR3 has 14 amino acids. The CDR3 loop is CASSLLVGTDTQYF. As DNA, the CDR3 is TGCGCCAGCAGCTTGTTGGTGGGGACAGATACGCAGTATTTT. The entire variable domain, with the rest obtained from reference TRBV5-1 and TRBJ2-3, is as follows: KAGVTQTPRYLIKTRGQQVTLSCSPISGHRSVSWYQQTPGQGLQFLFEYFSETQRNKGNFPGRFSGRQFSNSRSEMNVSTLELGDSALYLCASSLLVGTDTQYFGPGTRLTVL.

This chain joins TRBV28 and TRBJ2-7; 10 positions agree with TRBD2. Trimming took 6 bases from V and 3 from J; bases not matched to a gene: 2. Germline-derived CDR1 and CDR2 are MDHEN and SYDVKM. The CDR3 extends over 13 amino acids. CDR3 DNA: TGTGCCAGCAGGGGGACTAGCGACTACGAGCAGTACTTC. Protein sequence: CASRGTSDYEQYF.